The rows below give T cell receptor beta chains drawn from one sample of a study of shared clonotypes between healthy human individuals. The method was immunoSEQ multiplex PCR; TCRdb's version includes in-frame clones alone and lacks a portion of them. The table shows about 2.4 million clones, with roughly 93% occurring only once. The sample comprised naive CD4+ T cells from PBMCs. The source of these receptors is a man aged 18 to 35 in good health. Some clones in this sample may be carry-over from other donors' samples. The CDR3 runs from the conserved cysteine through the conserved F or W. A D gene is named only where the DNA matches it firmly. The listing skips clone size in some rows; elsewhere it reads once, few, many or a size class.

j_call d_call clone_size v_call cdr3_aa cdr3_nt
TRBJ2-4 . . TRBV30 CAWSPGGQRKNIQYF TGTGCCTGGAGTCCAGGGGGGCAGCGAAAAAACATTCAGTACTTC
TRBJ2-7 TRBD1 . TRBV6-1 CASSEQTGEVYEQYF TGTGCCAGCAGTGAACAGACAGGGGAGGTCTACGAGCAGTACTTC
TRBJ2-2 . . TRBV9 CASTVGVGHGELFF TGTGCCAGCACCGTAGGGGTTGGGCACGGGGAGCTGTTTTTT
TRBJ1-5 . . TRBV6-1 CASSVGVGGLGNQPQHF TGTGCCAGCAGTGTAGGTGTCGGGGGGCTAGGCAATCAGCCCCAGCATTTT
TRBJ2-7 . . TRBV7-2 CASSLGDISYEQYF TGTGCCAGCAGCTTAGGGGACATTTCCTACGAGCAGTACTTC
TRBJ1-2 TRBD1 . TRBV29-1 CSVGQISNYGYTF TGCAGCGTGGGACAGATCTCTAACTATGGCTACACCTTC
TRBJ1-1 TRBD1 . TRBV9 CASNAGGTNTEAFF TGTGCCAGCAATGCAGGGGGGACGAACACTGAAGCTTTCTTT
TRBJ1-2 . . TRBV14 CASSQVMGQGPTGYTF TGTGCCAGCAGCCAAGTCATGGGGCAGGGACCAACTGGCTACACCTTC
TRBJ2-3 . . TRBV7-9 CASSPRGGHSTDTQYF TGTGCCAGCAGCCCCAGAGGGGGTCATAGCACAGATACGCAGTATTTT
TRBJ2-7 TRBD2 . TRBV18 CASRATSGSSYEQYF TGTGCCAGCCGCGCGACTAGCGGGAGCTCCTACGAGCAGTACTTC
TRBJ2-6 . . TRBV7-3 CASSLRQLSGANVLTF TGTGCCAGCAGCCTACGACAGCTCTCTGGGGCCAACGTCCTGACTTTC
TRBJ1-5 . . TRBV9 CASSGGSGFNQPQHF TGTGCCAGCAGCGGGGGATCAGGGTTTAATCAGCCCCAGCATTTT
TRBJ2-5 TRBD2 . TRBV9 CASSVSSGKYQETQYF TGTGCCAGCAGCGTAAGTAGCGGGAAATACCAAGAGACCCAGTACTTC
TRBJ2-1 TRBD2 . TRBV5-4 CASSLTSDPYNEQFF TGTGCCAGCAGCTTGACTAGCGACCCCTACAATGAGCAGTTCTTC
TRBJ2-3 . . TRBV5-1 CASREGGTDTQYF TGCGCCAGCAGGGAGGGGGGCACAGATACGCAGTATTTT
TRBJ2-1 TRBD2 . TRBV9 CASSVQGGNEQFF TGTGCCAGCAGCGTACAGGGAGGGAATGAGCAGTTCTTC
TRBJ2-2 . . TRBV30 CAWTRSNTGELFF TGTGCCTGGACTAGGTCGAACACCGGGGAGCTGTTTTTT
TRBJ1-3 . . TRBV28 CASSFPSGRNTIYF TGTGCCAGCAGTTTCCCAAGTGGGAGAAACACCATATATTTT
TRBJ1-4 . . TRBV5-1 CASSPDPGGDEKLFF TGCGCCAGCAGCCCAGACCCCGGCGGAGATGAAAAACTGTTTTTT
TRBJ1-1 . . TRBV5-1 CASSLQPELMNTEAFF TGCGCCAGCAGCTTGCAACCAGAGCTAATGAACACTGAAGCTTTCTTT
TRBJ1-3 . . TRBV5-5 CASSPGPGNTIYF TGTGCCAGCTCCCCGGGCCCGGGAAACACCATATATTTT
TRBJ2-1 TRBD2 once TRBV11-2 CASSLVAGGFEQFF TGTGCCAGCAGCTTGGTAGCGGGAGGTTTTGAGCAGTTCTTC
TRBJ2-3 TRBD2 . TRBV7-9 CASSLLAAGGDTQYF TGTGCCAGCAGCCTCCTAGCAGCGGGAGGTGATACGCAGTATTTT
TRBJ2-7 . . TRBV30 CACQFGYEQYF TGTGCCTGCCAATTTGGGTACGAGCAGTACTTC
TRBJ2-1 . . TRBV19 CASSFGTKRFYNEQFF TGTGCCAGTAGCTTCGGGACCAAAAGGTTCTACAATGAGCAGTTCTTC
TRBJ1-1 . . TRBV18 CASSPREDSNTEAFF TGTGCCAGCTCACCTAGGGAAGACAGTAACACTGAAGCTTTCTTT
TRBJ1-5 TRBD1 . TRBV6-1 CASSEGAQGAQPQHF TGTGCCAGCAGTGAAGGGGCACAGGGGGCTCAGCCCCAGCATTTT
TRBJ2-7 TRBD1 few TRBV27 CATRGTGYSYEQYF TGTGCCACCCGAGGGACAGGGTATTCCTACGAGCAGTACTTC
TRBJ2-5 TRBD1 . TRBV2 CARGGQGRETQYF TGTGCCAGGGGAGGACAGGGCCGAGAGACCCAGTACTTC
TRBJ2-7 TRBD1 . TRBV6-5 CASSYTDRVYEQYF TGTGCCAGCAGTTATACGGACAGGGTCTACGAGCAGTACTTC
TRBJ2-3 . . TRBV20-1 CSASRIDTQYF TGCAGTGCTAGTAGGATAGATACGCAGTATTTT
TRBJ1-5 . . TRBV10-3 CAISESDREQPQHF TGTGCCATCAGTGAGTCGGACAGAGAGCAGCCCCAGCATTTT
TRBJ2-3 . . TRBV9 CASSPTGGSTDTQYF TGTGCCAGCAGCCCGACTGGGGGTAGCACAGATACGCAGTATTTT
TRBJ2-7 . . TRBV11-2 CASSLDLTTGKQYF TGTGCCAGCAGCTTAGATCTGACGACTGGGAAGCAGTACTTC
TRBJ1-5 . . TRBV5-1 CASSFVGEQPQHF TGCGCCAGCAGCTTCGTTGGGGAGCAGCCCCAGCATTTT
TRBJ2-2 TRBD2 once TRBV10-3 CAISASRSGSPRTGELFF TGTGCCATCAGTGCCTCTAGGAGCGGGAGTCCCAGGACCGGGGAGCTGTTTTTT
TRBJ2-3 . . TRBV9 CASSPLSTDTQYF TGTGCCAGCAGCCCTCTAAGCACAGATACGCAGTATTTT
TRBJ2-5 . . TRBV6-9 CASSPQGQETQYF TGTGCCAGCAGTCCACAGGGCCAAGAGACCCAGTACTTC
TRBJ2-1 TRBD1 once TRBV12-5 CASGWGTDSYNEQFF TGTGCTAGTGGTTGGGGGACAGACTCCTACAATGAGCAGTTCTTC
TRBJ2-7 . . TRBV6-6 CASSGQFYEQYF TGTGCCAGTAGTGGGCAGTTCTACGAGCAGTACTTC
TRBJ1-5 . few TRBV7-9 CASSLEGIPQHF TGTGCCAGCAGCTTAGAGGGTATTCCCCAGCATTTT
TRBJ1-2 TRBD1 . TRBV4-1 CASSPGQATMRGYTF TGCGCCAGCAGCCCCGGACAGGCGACGATGCGGGGCTACACCTTC
TRBJ2-1 . . TRBV5-1 CASSFGRSNEQFF TGCGCCAGCAGCTTCGGTCGGTCCAATGAGCAGTTCTTC
TRBJ2-7 . . TRBV5-1 CASSPTVSYEQYF TGCGCCAGCAGCCCGACAGTTTCCTACGAGCAGTACTTC
TRBJ2-5 TRBD1 . TRBV28 CASSLPGRTGIQETQYF TGTGCCAGCAGTCTCCCCGGTAGGACAGGGATACAAGAGACCCAGTACTTC
TRBJ2-7 . . TRBV19 CASSIEDSGYEQYF TGTGCCAGTAGTATAGAGGATAGCGGCTACGAGCAGTACTTC
TRBJ2-1 TRBD2 . TRBV11-2 CASSARNLAGVDEQFF TGTGCCAGCAGCGCCAGAAACCTAGCGGGAGTGGATGAGCAGTTCTTC
TRBJ2-3 TRBD1 . TRBV6-6 CASRRSDRGGADTQYF TGTGCCAGCAGGCGCTCGGACAGGGGTGGCGCAGATACGCAGTATTTT
TRBJ2-2 . . TRBV28 CASSFAGELFF TGTGCCAGCAGTTTCGCTGGGGAGCTGTTTTTT
TRBJ1-2 TRBD1 . TRBV5-4 CASSLILQGGDYGYTF TGTGCCAGCAGCTTGATTCTTCAGGGGGGTGACTATGGCTACACCTTC
TRBJ2-4 . . TRBV28 CASSLRGGLGIQYF TGTGCCAGCAGTTTAAGGGGGGGTCTCGGCATTCAGTACTTC
TRBJ2-7 TRBD2 . TRBV7-9 CASSLGLAGGYEQYF TGTGCCAGCAGCTTAGGTCTAGCGGGAGGGTACGAGCAGTACTTC
TRBJ1-1 . . TRBV6-1 CASRPGGDKAFF TGTGCCAGCAGGCCCGGGGGGGACAAAGCTTTCTTT